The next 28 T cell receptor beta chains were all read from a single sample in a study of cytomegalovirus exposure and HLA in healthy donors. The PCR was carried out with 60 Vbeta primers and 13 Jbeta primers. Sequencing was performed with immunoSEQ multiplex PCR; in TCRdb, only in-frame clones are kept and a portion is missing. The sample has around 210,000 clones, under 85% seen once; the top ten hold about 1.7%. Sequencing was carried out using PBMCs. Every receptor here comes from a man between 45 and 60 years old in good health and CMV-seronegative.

The CDR3: CASGDATAAKNIQYF. The CDR3 region has the DNA TGTGCTAGTGGCGACGCGACAGCAGCCAAAAACATTCAGTACTTC. The chain recombines TRBV12-5 with TRBJ2-4, with D maybe TRBD1 (5 bases). CDR3 length: 15 amino acids. CDR1 and CDR2 (germline): LGHNT, FRNRAP. With 6 bases removed from V and 0 bases from J, the gap between germline ends came to 12 bases.

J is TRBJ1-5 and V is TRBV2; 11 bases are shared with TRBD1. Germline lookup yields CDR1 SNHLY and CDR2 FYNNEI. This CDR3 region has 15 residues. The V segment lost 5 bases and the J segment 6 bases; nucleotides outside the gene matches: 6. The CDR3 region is CASSSGTGGVQPQHF. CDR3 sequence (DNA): TGTGCCAGCAGTTCCGGGACAGGGGGTGTTCAGCCCCAGCATTTT.

The CDR3 coding sequence is TGTGCCAGCAGGGGGACAGGGGCCCACACTAACTATGGCTACACCTTC. Protein sequence: CASRGTGAHTNYGYTF. The chain employs TRBV27 and TRBJ1-2; TRBD1 matches 10 bases. V lost 6 bases and J lost 0; bases outside the gene matches: 7. There are 16 residues in the CDR3. CDR1 MNHEY and CDR2 SMNVEV come from the germline V gene (reference sequence).

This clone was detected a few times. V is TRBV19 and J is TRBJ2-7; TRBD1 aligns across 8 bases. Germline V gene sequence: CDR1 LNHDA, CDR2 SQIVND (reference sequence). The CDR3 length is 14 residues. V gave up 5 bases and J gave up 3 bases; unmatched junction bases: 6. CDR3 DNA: TGTGCCAGTAGTGAACAGGGGGGAAGCTACGAGCAGTACTTC. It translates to CASSEQGGSYEQYF. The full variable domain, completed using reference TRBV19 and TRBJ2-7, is DGGITQSPKYLFRKEGQNVTLSCEQNLNHDAMYWYRQDPGQGLRLIYYSQIVNDFQKGDIAEGYSVSREKKESFPLTVTSAQKNPTAFYLCASSEQGGSYEQYFGPGTRLTVT.

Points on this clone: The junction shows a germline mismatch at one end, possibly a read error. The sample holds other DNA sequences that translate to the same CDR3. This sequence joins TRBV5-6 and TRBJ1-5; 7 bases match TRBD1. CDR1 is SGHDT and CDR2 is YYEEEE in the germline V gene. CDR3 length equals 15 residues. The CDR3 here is CASSLWGDSGQPQHF. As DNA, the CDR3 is TGCGCCAGCAGCTTGTGGGGGGACAGTGGTCAGCCCCAGCATTTT.

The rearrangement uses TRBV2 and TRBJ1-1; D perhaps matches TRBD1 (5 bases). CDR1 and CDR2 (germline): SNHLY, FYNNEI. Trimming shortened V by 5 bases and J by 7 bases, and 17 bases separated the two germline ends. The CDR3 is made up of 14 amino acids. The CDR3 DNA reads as TGTGCCAGCAGTCTCAATCAGGGTCGGGTTGAAGCTTTCTTT. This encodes CASSLNQGRVEAFF.

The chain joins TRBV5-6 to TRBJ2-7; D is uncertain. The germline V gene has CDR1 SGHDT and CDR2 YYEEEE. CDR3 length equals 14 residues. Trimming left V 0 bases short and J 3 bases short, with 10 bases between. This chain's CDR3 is CASSLGAAGYEQYF. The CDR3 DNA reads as TGTGCCAGCAGCTTGGGCGCGGCTGGCTACGAGCAGTACTTC. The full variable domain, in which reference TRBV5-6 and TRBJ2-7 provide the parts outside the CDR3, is DAGVTQSPTHLIKTRGQQVTLRCSPKSGHDTVSWYQQALGQGPQFIFQYYEEEERQRGNFPDRFSGHQFPNYSSELNVNALLLGDSALYLCASSLGAAGYEQYFGPGTRLTVT.

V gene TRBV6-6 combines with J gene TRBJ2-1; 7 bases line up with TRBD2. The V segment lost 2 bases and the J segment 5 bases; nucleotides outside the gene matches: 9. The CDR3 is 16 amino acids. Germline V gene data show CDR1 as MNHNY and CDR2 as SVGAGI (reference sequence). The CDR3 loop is CASSYKTSIRDNEQFF. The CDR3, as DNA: TGTGCCAGCAGTTACAAGACTAGCATAAGAGACAATGAGCAGTTCTTC.

The CDR3 protein is CATSRETGVDEKLFF. In nucleotides, the CDR3 is TGTGCCACCAGCAGAGAGACAGGGGTGGATGAAAAACTGTTTTTT. The V and J genes are TRBV15 and TRBJ1-4; 8 positions agree with TRBD1. CDR1 is LNHNV and CDR2 is YYDKDF in the germline V gene (reference sequence). With 0 bases clipped from V and 6 bases from J, the junction kept 3 bases outside the gene matches. This CDR3 spans 15 amino acids.

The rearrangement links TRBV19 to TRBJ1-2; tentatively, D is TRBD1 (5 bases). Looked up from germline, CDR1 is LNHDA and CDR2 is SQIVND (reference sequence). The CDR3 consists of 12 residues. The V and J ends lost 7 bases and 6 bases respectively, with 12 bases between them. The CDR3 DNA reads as TGTGCCAGTACCATAGGAGGGGATGGCTACACCTTC. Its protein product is CASTIGGDGYTF.

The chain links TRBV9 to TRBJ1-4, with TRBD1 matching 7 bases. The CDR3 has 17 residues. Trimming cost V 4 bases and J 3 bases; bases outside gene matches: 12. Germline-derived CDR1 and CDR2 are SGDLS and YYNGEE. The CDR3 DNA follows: TGTGCCAGCAGCTCCTCCCTAGGGGGCATGTCTAATGAAAAACTGTTTTTT. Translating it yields CASSSSLGGMSNEKLFF.

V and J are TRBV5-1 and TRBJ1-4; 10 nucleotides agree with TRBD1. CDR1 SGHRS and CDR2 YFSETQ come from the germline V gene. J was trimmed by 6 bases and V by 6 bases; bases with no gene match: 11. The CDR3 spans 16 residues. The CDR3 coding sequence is TGCGCCAGCACACTTCCGTCCGGGACAGGGGATGAAAAACTGTTTTTT. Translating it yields CASTLPSGTGDEKLFF.

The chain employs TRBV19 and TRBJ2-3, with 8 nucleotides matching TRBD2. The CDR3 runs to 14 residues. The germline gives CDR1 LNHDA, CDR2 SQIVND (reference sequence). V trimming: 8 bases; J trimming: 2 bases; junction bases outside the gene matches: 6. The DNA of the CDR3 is TGTGCCAGTGGGCTAGCGGGCGCCACAGATACGCAGTATTTT. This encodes CASGLAGATDTQYF.

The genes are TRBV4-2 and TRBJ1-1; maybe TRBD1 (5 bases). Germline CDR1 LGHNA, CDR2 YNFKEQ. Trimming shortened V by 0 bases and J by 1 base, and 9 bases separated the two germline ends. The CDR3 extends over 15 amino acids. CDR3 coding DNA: TGTGCCAGCAGCCAAGAGGACAACCGGAACACTGAAGCTTTCTTT. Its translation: CASSQEDNRNTEAFF.

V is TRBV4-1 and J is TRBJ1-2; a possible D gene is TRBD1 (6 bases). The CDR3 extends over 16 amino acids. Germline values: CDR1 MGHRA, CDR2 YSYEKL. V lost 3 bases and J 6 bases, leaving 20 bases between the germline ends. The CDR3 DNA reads TGCGCCAGCAGCCAGCTGACAGGACCCGCTTCAGATGGCTACACCTTC. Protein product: CASSQLTGPASDGYTF.

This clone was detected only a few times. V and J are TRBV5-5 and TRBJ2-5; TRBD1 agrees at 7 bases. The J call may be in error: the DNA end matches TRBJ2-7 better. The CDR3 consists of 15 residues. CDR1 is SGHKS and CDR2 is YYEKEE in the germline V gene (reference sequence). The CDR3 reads CASSRTGPSSYEQYF. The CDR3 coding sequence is TGTGCCAGCAGCAGGACAGGACCGAGCTCCTACGAGCAGTACTTC.

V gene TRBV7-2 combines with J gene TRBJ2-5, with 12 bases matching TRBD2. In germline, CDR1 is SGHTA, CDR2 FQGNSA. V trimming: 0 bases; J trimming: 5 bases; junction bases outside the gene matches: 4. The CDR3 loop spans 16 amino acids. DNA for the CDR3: TGTGCCAGCAGCTTAGCCGGGACTAGCGGGTGGGAGACCCAGTACTTC. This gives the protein CASSLAGTSGWETQYF.

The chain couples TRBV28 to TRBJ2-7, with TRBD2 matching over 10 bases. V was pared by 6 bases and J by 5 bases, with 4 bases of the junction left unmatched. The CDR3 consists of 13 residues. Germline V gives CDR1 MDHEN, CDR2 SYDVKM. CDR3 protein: CASSPSGSHEQYF. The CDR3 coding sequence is TGTGCCAGCAGCCCTAGCGGGAGCCACGAGCAGTACTTC.

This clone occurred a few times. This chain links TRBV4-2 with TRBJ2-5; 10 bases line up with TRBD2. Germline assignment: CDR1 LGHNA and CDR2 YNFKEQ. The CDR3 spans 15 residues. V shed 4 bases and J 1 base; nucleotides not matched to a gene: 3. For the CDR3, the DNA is TGTGCCAGCAGCCCGCGGACTAGCGGCCAAGAGACCCAGTACTTC. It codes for CASSPRTSGQETQYF.

CDR3 DNA: TGTGCCAGCAGCTTATCGGAGGGTAGGCGGACCCAGTACTTC. Its protein is CASSLSEGRRTQYF. The rearrangement joins TRBV7-9 to TRBJ2-5, with a tentative D call TRBD2 (6 bases). Trimming took 2 bases from V and 7 from J, leaving 14 bases between them. The CDR3 sequence is 14 residues long. The germline gives CDR1 SEHNR, CDR2 FQNEAQ (reference sequence).

The CDR3 loop is CASSTSGNTEAFF. CDR3 nucleotides: TGTGCCAGCTCCACCTCAGGGAACACTGAAGCTTTCTTT. The chain recombines TRBV6-5 with TRBJ1-1; D call uncertain. The CDR3 length is 13 residues. V gave up 8 bases and J gave up 1 base, with 11 bases separating them. Germline CDR1 and CDR2: MNHEY and SVGAGI.

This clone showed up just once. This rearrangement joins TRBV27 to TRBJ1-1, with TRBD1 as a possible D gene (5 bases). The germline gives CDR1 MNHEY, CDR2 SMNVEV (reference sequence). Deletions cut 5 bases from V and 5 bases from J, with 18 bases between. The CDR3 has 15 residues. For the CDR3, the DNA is TGTGCCAGCAGTCCCCCCAGGGCGGTGTATACTGAAGCTTTCTTT. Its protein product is CASSPPRAVYTEAFF.

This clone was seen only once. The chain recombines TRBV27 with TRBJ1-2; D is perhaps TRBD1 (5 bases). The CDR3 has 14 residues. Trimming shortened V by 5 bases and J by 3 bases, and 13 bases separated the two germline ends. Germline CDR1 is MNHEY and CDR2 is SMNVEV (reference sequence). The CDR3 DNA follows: TGTGCCAGCAGTCCCGACAGCGATTACTATGGCTACACCTTC. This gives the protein CASSPDSDYYGYTF.

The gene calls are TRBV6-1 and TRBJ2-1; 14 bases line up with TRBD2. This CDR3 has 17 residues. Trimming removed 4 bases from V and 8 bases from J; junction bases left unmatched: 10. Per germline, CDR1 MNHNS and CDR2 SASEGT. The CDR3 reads CASSAYSGTSGSYEQFF. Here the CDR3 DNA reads TGTGCCAGCAGTGCATACTCCGGGACTAGCGGGAGCTATGAGCAGTTCTTC.

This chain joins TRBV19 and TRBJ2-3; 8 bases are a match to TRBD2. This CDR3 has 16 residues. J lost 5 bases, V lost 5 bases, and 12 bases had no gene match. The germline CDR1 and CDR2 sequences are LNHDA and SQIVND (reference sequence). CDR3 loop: CASSHGRGRAKDTQYF. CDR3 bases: TGTGCCAGTAGTCACGGGAGGGGCAGGGCGAAAGATACGCAGTATTTT.

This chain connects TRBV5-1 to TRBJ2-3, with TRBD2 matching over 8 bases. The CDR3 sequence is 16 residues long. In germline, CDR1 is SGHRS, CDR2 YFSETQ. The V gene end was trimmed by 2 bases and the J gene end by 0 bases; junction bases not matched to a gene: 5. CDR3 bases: TGCGCCAGCAGCTTAAGGACTAGCCTGAGCACAGATACGCAGTATTTT. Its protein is CASSLRTSLSTDTQYF.

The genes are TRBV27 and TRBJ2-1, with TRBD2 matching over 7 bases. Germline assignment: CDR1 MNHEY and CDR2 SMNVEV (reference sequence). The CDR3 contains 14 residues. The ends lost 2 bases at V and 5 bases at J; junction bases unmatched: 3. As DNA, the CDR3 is TGTGCCAGCAGTTTAGCGGGAGTTCACAATGAGCAGTTCTTC. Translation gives CASSLAGVHNEQFF.

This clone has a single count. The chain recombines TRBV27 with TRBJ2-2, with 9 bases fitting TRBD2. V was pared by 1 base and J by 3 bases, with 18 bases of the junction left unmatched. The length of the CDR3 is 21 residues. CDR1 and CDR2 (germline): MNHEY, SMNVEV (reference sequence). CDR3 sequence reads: CASSLFPRTSTREGHTGELFF. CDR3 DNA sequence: TGTGCCAGCAGTTTATTTCCCCGTACCTCTACGCGGGAGGGGCACACCGGGGAGCTGTTTTTT.